The 26 T cell receptor beta chains in this list originate from one sample, sequenced in a study of identical twins. TCRdb re-called the 5' RACE reads with MiXCR, one entry per CDR3 protein. The table records 350,000 or so distinct CDR3 sequences, 12% of them present only once. This sample also belongs to another study, concerning yellow fever vaccine responses in identical twins.

Sequences were obtained from CD8+ T cells sorted from blood. These receptors all come from a woman aged 18 to 35 in good health.

This clonotype was counted many times. The chain links TRBV6-4 to TRBJ1-1; unclear D gene. The CDR3 is 13 residues long. The V and J ends lost 2 bases and 2 bases respectively, with 6 bases between them. Germline-derived CDR1 and CDR2 are MRHNA and SNTAGT. The CDR3 region has the DNA TGTGCCAGCAGTGACAAGGAAAACACTGAAGCTTTCTTT. Protein sequence: CASSDKENTEAFF.

The chain is built from TRBV24-1 and TRBJ2-7, with D perhaps matching TRBD2 (6 bases). V shed 10 bases and J shed 0 bases, with 21 bases lying between them. The CDR3 runs 16 residues. Germline CDR1 reads KGHDR; CDR2 reads SFDVKD. This chain's CDR3 is CATPSTGTPSSYEQYF. In DNA form, the CDR3 reads TGTGCCACTCCCTCTACCGGGACTCCAAGCTCCTACGAGCAGTACTTC.

The V gene is TRBV6-5, the J gene TRBJ2-5; TRBD2 agrees at 11 bases. The J segment lost 2 bases and the V segment lost 8 bases, leaving 7 bases of the junction unmatched. Germline-derived CDR1 and CDR2 are MNHEY and SVGAGI. This CDR3 contains 15 residues. Here the CDR3 reads CASVGLAGTQETQYF. CDR3 nucleotide sequence: TGTGCCAGCGTTGGACTAGCGGGCACTCAAGAGACCCAGTACTTC.

In its sample, this clonotype was seen many times. The chain recombines TRBV6-2 or TRBV6-3 with TRBJ2-2, with unresolved D. The CDR3 is 15 amino acids. Germline V CDR1 and CDR2: MNHEY, SVGEGT. Trimming pared 0 bases from V and 0 bases from J, leaving 5 bases between. The CDR3 region is CASSYSEANTGELFF. DNA of the CDR3: TGTGCCAGCAGTTACTCTGAAGCGAACACCGGGGAGCTGTTTTTT.

This clonotype came up many times. At one end the junction does not follow the germline gene, possibly because of a read error. V usage is TRBV3-1 and J usage is TRBJ2-5, with D perhaps matching TRBD1 (6 bases). CDR3 length equals 14 residues. The germline V gene has CDR1 LGHDT and CDR2 YNNKEL (reference sequence). The CDR3 loop reads CASSPRTAQETQYF. Written as DNA, the CDR3 is TGCGCCAGCAGCCCCAGGACAGCTCAAGAGACCCAGTACTTC.

The chain couples TRBV9 to TRBJ2-5; TRBD2 might be the D (5 bases). The CDR3 covers 17 residues. The V end was cut by 2 bases, the J end by 1 base, with 18 bases between. Germline assignment: CDR1 SGDLS and CDR2 YYNGEE. CDR3 loop: CASSVGETLHRQETQYF. The DNA for the CDR3 is TGTGCCAGCAGCGTGGGAGAGACGCTACATCGCCAAGAGACCCAGTACTTC.

The chain joins TRBV14 to TRBJ2-7, with 8 bases lining up with TRBD1. The CDR3 has 16 residues. J lost 3 bases, V lost 0 bases, and 7 bases had no gene match. The germline V gene encodes CDR1 SGHDN and CDR2 FVKESK. The CDR3 spells CASSQEGQVRGYEQYF. The CDR3 coding sequence is TGTGCCAGCAGCCAAGAGGGACAGGTCAGGGGCTACGAGCAGTACTTC.

This clonotype was observed at least ten times. The rearrangement joins TRBV28 to TRBJ2-7, with TRBD1 matching 7 bases. The J segment lost 7 bases and the V segment lost 6 bases, leaving 9 bases of the junction unmatched. The CDR3 is 13 residues long. CDR1 MDHEN and CDR2 SYDVKM come from the germline V gene. CDR3 protein: CASRETGAREQYV. The CDR3 DNA reads as TGTGCCAGCAGAGAAACAGGGGCAAGGGAGCAGTACGTC.

This clonotype has at least ten counts. The rearrangement uses TRBV5-1 and TRBJ1-5; 7 nucleotides align to TRBD1. The germline CDR1 and CDR2 sequences are SGHRS and YFSETQ. The CDR3 contains 15 residues. Germline trimming cut 0 bases from V and 1 base from J; bases unmatched to any gene: 1. CDR3 nucleotides: TGCGCCAGCAGCTTGGAGGGACAGAGCAATCAGCCCCAGCATTTT. Translated, it gives CASSLEGQSNQPQHF. Filled out from reference TRBV5-1 and TRBJ1-5, the complete variable domain reads KAGVTQTPRYLIKTRGQQVTLSCSPISGHRSVSWYQQTPGQGLQFLFEYFSETQRNKGNFPGRFSGRQFSNSRSEMNVSTLELGDSALYLCASSLEGQSNQPQHFGDGTRLSIL.

This clonotype came up a few times. J is TRBJ2-7 and V is TRBV6-1; D is possibly TRBD2 (6 bases). Trimming left V 5 bases short and J 7 bases short, with 21 bases between. CDR1 is MNHNS and CDR2 is SASEGT in the germline V gene. The CDR3 is 15 residues long. The CDR3 loop is CASSIEGGYQWEQYF. CDR3 bases: TGTGCCAGCAGTATTGAAGGAGGGTATCAATGGGAGCAGTACTTC.

This clonotype was counted between two and nine times. This chain links TRBV13 with TRBJ1-4; TRBD1 is a possible D gene (5 bases). Germline V lookup: CDR1 PRHDT, CDR2 FYEKMQ (reference sequence). V was trimmed by 8 bases and J by 5 bases, leaving 9 bases between them. The CDR3 loop spans 12 amino acids. The CDR3 loop reads CASSNRNEKLFF. The DNA for the CDR3 is TGTGCCAGCTCGAACAGGAATGAAAAACTGTTTTTT.

This clonotype has at least ten counts. The chain uses TRBV11-2 and TRBJ2-3; the match to TRBD2 covers 14 bases. The V gene end was trimmed by 5 bases and the J gene end by 3 bases; junction bases not matched to a gene: 4. This CDR3 region has 16 residues. The germline V gene encodes CDR1 SGHAT and CDR2 FQNNGV. The CDR3 sequence: CASSPGLAGETDTQYF. CDR3 DNA sequence: TGTGCCAGCAGCCCGGGACTAGCGGGGGAAACAGATACGCAGTATTTT.

In its sample, this clonotype was seen a few times. This chain links TRBV12-3 or TRBV12-4 with TRBJ2-1, with D uncertain. This CDR3 is built from 18 residues. The V gene lost 2 bases and the J gene lost 4 bases, with 21 bases spanning the gap. CDR3 in amino acids: CASSLFVLAPLTYNEQFF. CDR3 DNA sequence: TGTGCCAGCAGTTTATTCGTCTTAGCCCCCCTGACTTACAATGAGCAGTTCTTC.

This clonotype was seen many times. The J gene is TRBJ2-3, the V gene TRBV12-3 or TRBV12-4; 8 bases line up with TRBD1. The length of the CDR3 is 18 residues. Trimming took 5 bases from V and 1 from J; bases not matched to a gene: 14. The CDR3: CASSEARGMTGGTDTQYF. CDR3 coding DNA: TGTGCCAGCAGTGAGGCCCGGGGGATGACAGGGGGCACAGATACGCAGTATTTT.

The rearrangement joins TRBV11-2 to TRBJ2-5, with 8 bases identical to TRBD2. The CDR3 extends over 17 amino acids. CDR1 and CDR2 (germline): SGHAT, FQNNGV. V shed 1 base and J 1 base; nucleotides not matched to a gene: 8. CDR3 sequence (DNA): TGTGCCAGCAGCTTAGTCCCCAGCGGGGGTCTCCAAGAGACCCAGTACTTC. This codes for CASSLVPSGGLQETQYF.

This clonotype was observed a few times. The chain links TRBV24-1 to TRBJ2-1; D might be TRBD1 (5 bases). Germline loops: CDR1 KGHDR, CDR2 SFDVKD. Deletions cut 3 bases from V and 3 bases from J, with 8 bases between. There are 14 residues in the CDR3. For the CDR3, the DNA is TGTGCCACCAGTGATGGGGCAGACTACAATGAGCAGTTCTTC. This encodes CATSDGADYNEQFF.

Concerning this clonotype itself: One junction end disagrees with the germline gene, perhaps due to a read error. The V and J genes are TRBV3-1 and TRBJ2-7; tentatively, D is TRBD1 (7 bases). The CDR3 covers 14 residues. Germline V gene sequence: CDR1 LGHDT, CDR2 YNNKEL (reference sequence). The CDR3 DNA follows: TGTGCCAGCAGTGACCGGGACAGCGGGCTCTCGGTTCTGTTC. It is translated as CASSDRDSGLSVLF.

This clonotype was seen at least ten times. The chain joins TRBV20-1 to TRBJ2-3; D unclear. V lost 2 bases to trimming and J lost 3 bases, with 3 bases between them. Germline CDR1 DFQATT, CDR2 SNEGSKA (reference sequence). This CDR3 contains 11 residues. Here the CDR3 DNA reads TGCAGTGCTAGAACTACAGATACGCAGTATTTT. Its translation: CSARTTDTQYF.

This clonotype has only a few counts. V usage is TRBV5-1 and J usage is TRBJ2-4; D is ambiguous. Trimming shortened V by 0 bases and J by 5 bases, and 9 bases separated the two germline ends. The CDR3 has 14 amino acids. CDR1 and CDR2 (germline): SGHRS, YFSETQ. DNA of the CDR3: TGCGCCAGCAGCTTGGCCGTTGGAGAAAACATTCAGTACTTC. It translates to CASSLAVGENIQYF.

The chain uses TRBV12-3 or TRBV12-4 and TRBJ2-7; D not certain. Trimming removed 3 bases at V and 2 bases at J, with 11 bases between. This CDR3 spans 14 amino acids. Here the CDR3 reads CASSFGVGPYEQYF. The CDR3 DNA reads TGTGCCAGCAGTTTCGGAGTCGGCCCCTACGAGCAGTACTTC.

The chain carries TRBV20-1 and TRBJ2-7, with TRBD2 matching over 11 bases. In germline, CDR1 is DFQATT, CDR2 SNEGSKA (reference sequence). The CDR3 length is 16 residues. V gave up 3 bases and J gave up 3 bases; unmatched junction bases: 10. In DNA form, the CDR3 reads TGCAGTGCTAGGACTAGCGGGACTAAGGGAGACTACGAGCAGTACTTC. Its translation is CSARTSGTKGDYEQYF.

The J gene is TRBJ2-1, the V gene TRBV20-1, with 10 bases aligning to TRBD2. The V gene end was trimmed by 0 bases and the J gene end by 6 bases; junction bases not matched to a gene: 14. The CDR3 spans 18 residues. Germline V gene lookup returns CDR1 DFQATT and CDR2 SNEGSKA (reference sequence). This CDR3 reads CSARDSNGVSGRPNEQFF. The CDR3 DNA reads TGCAGTGCTAGAGATTCCAATGGGGTTAGCGGGAGGCCCAATGAGCAGTTCTTC.

The chain is built from TRBV15 and TRBJ1-6; D remains ambiguous. From germline, CDR1 is LNHNV and CDR2 YYDKDF (reference sequence). The CDR3 contains 18 residues. The ends were cut back, 0 bases at V and 0 bases at J, with 12 bases in the middle. As DNA, the CDR3 is TGTGCCACCAGCAGAGATAGGGCATCGGGCTCCTATAATTCACCCCTCCACTTT. Its protein product is CATSRDRASGSYNSPLHF.

There are a few counts of this clonotype. The V call is TRBV7-9, the J call TRBJ2-3, with D unresolved. The V gene lost 2 bases and the J gene lost 2 bases, with 8 bases spanning the gap. CDR3 length equals 14 residues. Germline-derived CDR1 and CDR2 are SEHNR and FQNEAQ (reference sequence). The CDR3 bases are TGTGCCAGCAGCTTAAAAGGGAACACAGATACGCAGTATTTT. It specifies CASSLKGNTDTQYF.

The chain links TRBV28 to TRBJ2-1; 9 nucleotides match TRBD2. V gave up 2 bases and J gave up 4 bases; unmatched junction bases: 9. The germline V gene has CDR1 MDHEN and CDR2 SYDVKM. CDR3 length equals 17 residues. The CDR3 spells CASSLDPLAGSYNEQFF. The CDR3 region has the DNA TGTGCCAGCAGTTTAGATCCCCTAGCGGGGTCTTACAATGAGCAGTTCTTC.

A few counts support this clonotype. This rearrangement joins TRBV4-1 to TRBJ2-7; D gene unclear. This CDR3 comprises 14 residues. Germline CDR1 and CDR2: MGHRA and YSYEKL. V was cut by 0 bases and J by 6 bases, with 12 bases left in between. This chain's CDR3 is CASSQDGPVGEQYF. In nucleotides, the CDR3 is TGCGCCAGCAGCCAAGATGGTCCAGTGGGCGAGCAGTACTTC.